One and the same sample provided the 24 T cell receptor beta chains below, sequenced in a study of long-term antiretroviral therapy in people with HIV. The libraries were made with immunoSEQ v3.0 at survey level. Repertoires were generated with immunoSEQ multiplex PCR, while TCRdb's copy carries only in-frame clones and drops some. Of about 33,000 clones in the sample, 95% to 97% were seen once. Material: unsorted PBMCs, obtained about 6.6 years after starting antiretroviral therapy. Source of these receptors: a man aged 25 to 45 with HIV.

The chain is built from TRBV9 and TRBJ2-7; D is undetermined. CDR1 and CDR2 (germline): SGDLS, YYNGEE. V lost 3 bases, J lost 7 bases, and 11 bases lay in between. This CDR3 contains 12 residues. In nucleotides, the CDR3 is TGTGCCAGCAGCGAAGGTCTGGGGGAGCAGTACTTC. This codes for CASSEGLGEQYF.

The V and J genes are TRBV4-3 and TRBJ2-7; D remains ambiguous. The CDR3 totals 13 residues. With 1 base removed from V and 5 bases from J, the gap between germline ends came to 9 bases. Germline V gene lookup returns CDR1 LGHNA and CDR2 YSLEER. CDR3 nucleotides: TGCGCCAGCAGCCAAGTGATTTGGAACGAGCAGTACTTC. Amino acid sequence: CASSQVIWNEQYF.

The J gene is TRBJ1-1, the V gene TRBV9; a weak D match, TRBD1 (5 bases). The V end lost 6 bases, the J end lost 5 bases, and 17 bases lay between the germline ends. Per the germline V gene, CDR1 is SGDLS and CDR2 is YYNGEE. There are 14 residues in the CDR3. The CDR3 is CASKKGPKETEAFF. The CDR3 DNA sequence: TGTGCCAGCAAGAAGGGGCCAAAGGAAACTGAAGCTTTCTTT.

This sequence joins TRBV4-3 and TRBJ2-4, with no clear D. The CDR3 totals 12 residues. With 8 bases removed from V and 5 bases from J, the gap between germline ends came to 10 bases. Germline V gene sequence: CDR1 LGHNA, CDR2 YSLEER. The CDR3 nucleotides read TGCGCCAGCTCAGGACCCCAAAACATTCAGTACTTC. Translated, it gives CASSGPQNIQYF.

This chain links TRBV9 with TRBJ2-3; possibly TRBD1 for D (7 bases). The CDR3 sequence is 15 residues long. Per the germline V gene, CDR1 is SGDLS and CDR2 is YYNGEE. V lost 7 bases, J lost 0 bases, and 15 bases lay in between. For the CDR3, the DNA is TGTGCCAGCGGGCCAGGGGGACTGAGCACAGATACGCAGTATTTT. Translated: CASGPGGLSTDTQYF.

This chain uses TRBV7-6 with TRBJ2-5; D unclear. This CDR3 comprises 13 residues. Germline assignment: CDR1 SGHVS and CDR2 FNYEAQ. Trimming left V 2 bases short and J 1 base short, with 5 bases between. The CDR3 spells CASSLIPQETQYF. CDR3 DNA: TGTGCCAGCAGCTTAATCCCCCAAGAGACCCAGTACTTC.

The chain links TRBV7-2 to TRBJ2-7; D gene uncertain. V was shortened by 3 bases and J by 7 bases, with 7 bases between the two germline ends. The CDR3 sequence is 11 residues long. Germline CDR1 SGHTA, CDR2 FQGNSA. The CDR3 reads CASSLVGEQYF. The CDR3 nucleotides are TGTGCCAGCAGCTTGGTTGGTGAGCAGTACTTC.

J is TRBJ2-7 and V is TRBV15; 8 nucleotides align to TRBD1. The junction had 5 bases not matched to a gene; V was cut back by 0 bases and J by 4 bases. The CDR3 is made up of 15 amino acids. Per germline, CDR1 LNHNV and CDR2 YYDKDF (reference sequence). The CDR3 DNA reads as TGTGCCACCAGCAGAGATAGCCAGGGGGCTTACGAGCAGTACTTC. Translated, it gives CATSRDSQGAYEQYF.

This chain joins TRBV27 and TRBJ2-5; D may be TRBD2 (5 bases). V was clipped by 4 bases and J by 4 bases, with 16 bases between them. CDR3 length: 15 amino acids. Looked up from germline, CDR1 is MNHEY and CDR2 is SMNVEV (reference sequence). The CDR3 spells CASSSLYGAGETQYF. The CDR3 DNA reads TGTGCCAGCAGTTCATTATACGGCGCGGGAGAGACCCAGTACTTC.

This clone was counted once. The rearrangement joins TRBV7-2 to TRBJ1-1, with D possibly being TRBD1 (6 bases). The germline gives CDR1 SGHTA, CDR2 FQGNSA. The germline V and J ends were trimmed by 6 bases and 4 bases, with 12 bases remaining between them. This CDR3 region has 13 residues. In nucleotides, the CDR3 is TGTGCCAGCAGTAGGGGGTGGAGCACTGAAGCTTTCTTT. The encoded protein is CASSRGWSTEAFF.

The CDR3 nucleotides read TGTGCCAGCAGCACGGACAGGCGCTATGGCTACACCTTC. Its translation: CASSTDRRYGYTF. The chain uses TRBV27 and TRBJ1-2; 7 bases map to TRBD1. Per germline, CDR1 MNHEY and CDR2 SMNVEV (reference sequence). This CDR3 has 13 residues. The V gene end was trimmed by 6 bases and the J gene end by 4 bases; junction bases not matched to a gene: 5.

The rearrangement joins TRBV7-6 to TRBJ1-2; 9 positions match TRBD1. Per germline, CDR1 SGHVS and CDR2 FNYEAQ. The trim removed 5 bases at V and 0 bases at J, leaving 7 bases unmatched. This CDR3 spans 16 amino acids. CDR3 coding DNA: TGTGCCAGCAGCCAAATAGGGACAGGGACTAACTATGGCTACACCTTC. Its protein is CASSQIGTGTNYGYTF.

This chain connects TRBV19 to TRBJ2-7, with D uncertain. The CDR3 runs to 14 residues. With 2 bases removed from V and 2 bases from J, the gap between germline ends came to 10 bases. The germline gives CDR1 LNHDA, CDR2 SQIVND (reference sequence). The CDR3 DNA reads as TGTGCCAGTAGTATATCCAGCGCGGCCTACGAGCAGTACTTC. As protein: CASSISSAAYEQYF. The variable domain in full, completed from reference TRBV19 and TRBJ2-7, reads DGGITQSPKYLFRKEGQNVTLSCEQNLNHDAMYWYRQDPGQGLRLIYYSQIVNDFQKGDIAEGYSVSREKKESFPLTVTSAQKNPTAFYLCASSISSAAYEQYFGPGTRLTVT.

The rearrangement links TRBV18 to TRBJ2-1; tentative D call: TRBD2 (6 bases). Germline-derived CDR1 and CDR2 are KGHSH and LQKENI. The CDR3 runs to 12 residues. The V end lost 2 bases, the J end lost 9 bases, and 8 bases lay between the germline ends. The CDR3 loop is CASSPGRSEQFF. DNA for the CDR3: TGTGCCAGCTCACCAGGGAGGAGTGAGCAGTTCTTC.

This rearrangement joins TRBV7-3 to TRBJ2-2; D is uncertain. The germline V gene encodes CDR1 SGHTA and CDR2 FQGTGA. CDR3 length equals 15 residues. Between the trimmed V and J ends, which lost 1 base and 1 base, there was a span of 7 bases. The chain's CDR3 is CASSLSRQNTGELFF. The CDR3 bases are TGTGCCAGCAGCTTAAGCCGGCAGAACACCGGGGAGCTGTTTTTT. Variable domain in full (rest from reference TRBV7-3 and TRBJ2-2): GAGVSQTPSNKVTEKGKYVELRCDPISGHTALYWYRQSLGQGPEFLIYFQGTGAADDSGLPNDRFFAVRPEGSVSTLKIQRTERGDSAVYLCASSLSRQNTGELFFGEGSRLTVL.

This sequence joins TRBV19 and TRBJ1-5, with TRBD1 matching 9 bases. CDR3 size: 16 residues. The germline V gene has CDR1 LNHDA and CDR2 SQIVND (reference sequence). V dropped 5 bases and J dropped 3; count of bases not matched to a gene: 8. CDR3 bases: TGTGCCAGTAGTTCGCCTCGACAGGGGGACAATCAGCCCCAGCATTTT. Protein sequence: CASSSPRQGDNQPQHF.

This chain connects TRBV29-1 to TRBJ1-2, with 8 bases fitting TRBD1. CDR1 and CDR2 (germline): SQVTM, ANQGSEA. Trimming at V came to 3 bases and at J to 8 bases, leaving 8 bases not matched to a gene. The CDR3 length is 13 residues. In nucleotides, the CDR3 is TGCAGCGTTGAGGAAACAGGGGGGTCGGGCTACACCTTC. Protein: CSVEETGGSGYTF.

V is TRBV6-5 and J is TRBJ1-4, with D uncertain. CDR1 MNHEY and CDR2 SVGAGI come from the germline V gene. This CDR3 region has 14 residues. Trimming removed 6 bases from V and 3 bases from J, with 11 bases in between. For the CDR3, the DNA is TGTGCCAGCAGGCTGGGAGAAGCTAATGAAAAACTGTTTTTT. It yields the protein CASRLGEANEKLFF.

This rearrangement joins TRBV7-9 to TRBJ1-2; D is uncertain. The V end lost 10 bases, the J end lost 8 bases, and 14 bases lay between the germline ends. The length of the CDR3 is 11 residues. Germline CDR1 and CDR2: SEHNR and FQNEAQ (reference sequence). This CDR3 is CATRSGQGYTF. DNA for the CDR3: TGTGCCACGCGTTCAGGTCAAGGCTACACCTTC.

V gene TRBV11-2 combines with J gene TRBJ1-5; D is ambiguous. Deletions cut 1 base from V and 0 bases from J, with 7 bases between. The CDR3 consists of 15 residues. In germline, CDR1 is SGHAT, CDR2 FQNNGV. The CDR3, as DNA: TGTGCCAGCAGCTTAGCGGGTGATAGCAATCAGCCCCAGCATTTT. It encodes CASSLAGDSNQPQHF.

The chain combines TRBV10-3 with TRBJ1-1; D is uncertain. This CDR3 region has 11 residues. The ends were cut back, 8 bases at V and 4 bases at J, with 8 bases in the middle. CDR1 and CDR2 (germline): ENHRY, SYGVKD. The CDR3 nucleotides read TGTGCCATCGGATGGGGCACTGAAGCTTTCTTT. This gives the protein CAIGWGTEAFF.

This clone came up once. A read error may account for a junction end that differs from germline. The V and J genes are TRBV7-7 and TRBJ2-1; D is perhaps TRBD2 (6 bases). Germline values: CDR1 SSHAT, CDR2 FNYEAQ (reference sequence). This CDR3 has 15 amino acids. The CDR3 loop is CASSSGLPAGDEQFF. CDR3 nucleotides: TGTGCTAGCAGCTCGGGACTGCCGGCCGGGGATGAGCAGTTCTTC.

The genes are TRBV7-2 and TRBJ1-4; a weak D match, TRBD1 (6 bases). V lost 5 bases to trimming and J lost 8 bases, with 12 bases between them. Germline CDR1 and CDR2: SGHTA and FQGNSA. The CDR3 runs 13 residues. For the CDR3, the DNA is TGTGCCAGCAGCGTCAAGGGGGGCGAAAAACTGTTTTTT. It encodes CASSVKGGEKLFF.

The V gene is TRBV30, the J gene TRBJ2-7, with D tentatively TRBD1 or TRBD2 (5 bases each). The CDR3 has 13 residues. The V end was cut by 2 bases, the J end by 4 bases, with 12 bases between. Germline V gene sequence: CDR1 GTSNPN, CDR2 SVGIG (reference sequence). The CDR3 here is CAWSPGGGYEQYF. In nucleotides, the CDR3 is TGTGCCTGGAGTCCCGGTGGGGGTTACGAGCAGTACTTC.